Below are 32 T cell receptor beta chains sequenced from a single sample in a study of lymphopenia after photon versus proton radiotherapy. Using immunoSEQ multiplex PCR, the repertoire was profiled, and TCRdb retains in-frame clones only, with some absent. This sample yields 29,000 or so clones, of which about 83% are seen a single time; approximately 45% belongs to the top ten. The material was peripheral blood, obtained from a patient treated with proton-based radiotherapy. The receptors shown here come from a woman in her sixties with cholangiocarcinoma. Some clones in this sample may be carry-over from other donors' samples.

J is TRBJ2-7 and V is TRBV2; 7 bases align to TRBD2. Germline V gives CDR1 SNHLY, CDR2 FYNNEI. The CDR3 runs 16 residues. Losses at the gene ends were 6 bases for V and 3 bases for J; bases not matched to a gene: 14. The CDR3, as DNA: TGTGCCAGCAGGGTGGGGGGTCTAGCGGCTAACTACGAGCAGTACTTC. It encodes CASRVGGLAANYEQYF.

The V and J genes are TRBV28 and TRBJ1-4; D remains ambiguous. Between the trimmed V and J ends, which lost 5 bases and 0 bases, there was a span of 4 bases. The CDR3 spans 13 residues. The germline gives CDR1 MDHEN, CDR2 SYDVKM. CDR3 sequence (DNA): TGTGCCAGCAGTGGAGCAACTAATGAAAAACTGTTTTTT. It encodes CASSGATNEKLFF. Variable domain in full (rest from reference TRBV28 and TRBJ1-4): DVKVTQSSRYLVKRTGEKVFLECVQDMDHENMFWYRQDPGLGLRLIYFSYDVKMKEKGDIPEGYSVSREKKERFSLILESASTNQTSMYLCASSGATNEKLFFGSGTQLSVL.

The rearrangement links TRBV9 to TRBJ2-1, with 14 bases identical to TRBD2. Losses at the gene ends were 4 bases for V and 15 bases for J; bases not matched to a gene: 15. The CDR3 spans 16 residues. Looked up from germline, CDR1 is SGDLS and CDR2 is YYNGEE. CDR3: CASSPAGGTSGGILFF. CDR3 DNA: TGTGCCAGCAGCCCCGCAGGTGGGACTAGCGGGGGAATTCTGTTCTTC.

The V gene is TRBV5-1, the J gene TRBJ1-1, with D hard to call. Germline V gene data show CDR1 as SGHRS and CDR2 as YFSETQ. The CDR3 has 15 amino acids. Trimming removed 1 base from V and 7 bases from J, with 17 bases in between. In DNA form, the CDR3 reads TGCGCCAGCAGCTTGTCCGGAGCGCGAATTGGTGAAGCTTTCTTT. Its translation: CASSLSGARIGEAFF.

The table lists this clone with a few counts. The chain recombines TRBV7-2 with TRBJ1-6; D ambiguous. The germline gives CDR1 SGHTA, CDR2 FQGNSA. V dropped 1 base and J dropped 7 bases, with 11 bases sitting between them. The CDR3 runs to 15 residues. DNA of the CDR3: TGTGCCAGCAGCTTAGAGGGTGACACCAATTCACCCCTCCACTTT. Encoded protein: CASSLEGDTNSPLHF.

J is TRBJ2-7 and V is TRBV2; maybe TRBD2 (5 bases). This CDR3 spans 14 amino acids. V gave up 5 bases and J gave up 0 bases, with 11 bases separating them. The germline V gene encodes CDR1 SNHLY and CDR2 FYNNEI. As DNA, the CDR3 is TGTGCCAGCAGTAGCGGACGGAACTCCTACGAGCAGTACTTC. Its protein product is CASSSGRNSYEQYF.

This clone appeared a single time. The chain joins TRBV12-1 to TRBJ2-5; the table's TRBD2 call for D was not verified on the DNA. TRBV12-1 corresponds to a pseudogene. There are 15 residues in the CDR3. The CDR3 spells CASSSGDYPTETQYF. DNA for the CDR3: TGTGCCAGCAGCTCGGGTGACTATCCCACTGAGACCCAGTACTTC.

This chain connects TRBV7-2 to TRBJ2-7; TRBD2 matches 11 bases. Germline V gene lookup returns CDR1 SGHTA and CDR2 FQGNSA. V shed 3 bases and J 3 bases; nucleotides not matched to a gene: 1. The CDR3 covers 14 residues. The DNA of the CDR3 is TGTGCCAGCAGCTTCCTAGCGGGGGGCTACGAGCAGTACTTC. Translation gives CASSFLAGGYEQYF.

The CDR3 DNA follows: TGTGCCAGCAGCCCCGGGACAGGTGATGAAAAACTGTTTTTT. Translation gives CASSPGTGDEKLFF. The J gene is TRBJ1-4, the V gene TRBV7-9; 8 nucleotides line up with TRBD1. V gave up 5 bases and J gave up 6 bases; unmatched junction bases: 5. The CDR3 runs 14 residues. CDR1 is SEHNR and CDR2 is FQNEAQ in the germline V gene (reference sequence).

CDR3 sequence (DNA): TGTGCCAGCTCACCACAGGGAACTGAAGCTTTCTTT. The encoded protein is CASSPQGTEAFF. V is TRBV18 and J is TRBJ1-1; D is unresolved. Trimming took off 1 base at V and 5 bases at J, with 5 bases between the two ends. The CDR3 spans 12 residues. Per the germline V gene, CDR1 is KGHSH and CDR2 is LQKENI.

The CDR3 coding sequence is TGCGCCAGCAGCCCTTGGGGGGCGAAGGGTGATTACGAGCAGTACTTC. This sequence encodes CASSPWGAKGDYEQYF. J is TRBJ2-5 and V is TRBV5-1; possibly TRBD1 or TRBD2 for D (6 bases each). TRBJ2-7 explains the end of the DNA better; the J call may be wrong. This CDR3 is 16 amino acids long. Germline V gene sequence: CDR1 SGHRS, CDR2 YFSETQ.

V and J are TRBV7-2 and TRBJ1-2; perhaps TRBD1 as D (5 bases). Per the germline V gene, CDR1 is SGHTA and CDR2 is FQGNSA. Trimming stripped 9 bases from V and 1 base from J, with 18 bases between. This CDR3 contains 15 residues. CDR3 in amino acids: CASGHGAALNYGYTF. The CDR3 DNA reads TGTGCCAGTGGTCACGGGGCAGCCCTTAACTATGGCTACACCTTC.

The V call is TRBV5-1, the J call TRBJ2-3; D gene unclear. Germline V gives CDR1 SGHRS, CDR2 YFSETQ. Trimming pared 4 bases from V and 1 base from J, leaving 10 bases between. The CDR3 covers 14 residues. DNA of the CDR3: TGCGCCAGCAGCCCCTCGGAGCGCACAGATACGCAGTATTTT. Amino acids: CASSPSERTDTQYF.

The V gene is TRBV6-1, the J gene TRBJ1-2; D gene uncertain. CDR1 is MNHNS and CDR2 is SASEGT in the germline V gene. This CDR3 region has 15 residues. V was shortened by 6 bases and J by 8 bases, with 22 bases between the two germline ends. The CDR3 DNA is TGTGCCAGCAGCGACTACGGACTCCCCACGCGAGGCTACACCTTC. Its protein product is CASSDYGLPTRGYTF.

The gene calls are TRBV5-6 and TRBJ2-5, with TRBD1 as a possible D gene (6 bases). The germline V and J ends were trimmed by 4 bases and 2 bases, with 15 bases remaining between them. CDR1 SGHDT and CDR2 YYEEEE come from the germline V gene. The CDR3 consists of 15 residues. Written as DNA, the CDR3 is TGTGCCAGCAGCGGAATTGGGGGCGGGCAAGAGACCCAGTACTTC. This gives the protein CASSGIGGGQETQYF.

The CDR3 bases are TGTGCCAGCTCACCTGCGGGGATCACTGAAGCTTTCTTT. This sequence encodes CASSPAGITEAFF. This chain connects TRBV18 to TRBJ1-1; D is undetermined. V lost 3 bases to trimming and J lost 4 bases, with 9 bases between them. Germline CDR1 reads KGHSH; CDR2 reads LQKENI. The CDR3 runs 13 residues.

CDR3: CASSLGAGTGKIYEQYF. The CDR3 bases are TGCGCCAGCAGCTTGGGGGCAGGCACCGGTAAAATCTACGAGCAGTACTTC. The chain links TRBV5-1 to TRBJ2-7; D not certain. CDR3 length: 17 residues. Germline V gene data show CDR1 as SGHRS and CDR2 as YFSETQ. Trimming pared 0 bases from V and 3 bases from J, leaving 19 bases between.

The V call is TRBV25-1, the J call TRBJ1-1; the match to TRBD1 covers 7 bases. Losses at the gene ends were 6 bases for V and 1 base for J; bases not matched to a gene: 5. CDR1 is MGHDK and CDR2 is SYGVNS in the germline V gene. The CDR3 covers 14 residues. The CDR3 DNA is TGTGCCAGCAGGGGGGAGGGGGCGAACACTGAAGCTTTCTTT. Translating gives CASRGEGANTEAFF.

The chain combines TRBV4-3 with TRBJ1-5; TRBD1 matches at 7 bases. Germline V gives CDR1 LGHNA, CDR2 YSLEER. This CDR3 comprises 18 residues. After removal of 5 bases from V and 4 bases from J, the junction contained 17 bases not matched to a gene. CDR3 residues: CASSAQVRGQAGNQPQHF. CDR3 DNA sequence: TGCGCCAGCAGCGCCCAAGTGAGGGGGCAGGCGGGGAATCAGCCCCAGCATTTT.

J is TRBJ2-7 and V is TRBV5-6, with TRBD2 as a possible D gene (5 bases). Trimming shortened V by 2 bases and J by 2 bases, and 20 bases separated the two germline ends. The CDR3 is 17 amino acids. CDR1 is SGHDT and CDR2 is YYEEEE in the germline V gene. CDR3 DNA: TGTGCCAGCAGCTTACCGGGTGCCTGGGAGCGCACCTACGAGCAGTACTTC. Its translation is CASSLPGAWERTYEQYF.

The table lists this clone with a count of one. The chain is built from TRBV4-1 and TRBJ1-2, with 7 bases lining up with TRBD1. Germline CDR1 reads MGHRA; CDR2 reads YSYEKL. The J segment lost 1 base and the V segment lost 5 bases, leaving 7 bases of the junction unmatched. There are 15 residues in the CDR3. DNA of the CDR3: TGCGCCAGCAGCTCCCGGACAGGAATTAACTATGGCTACACCTTC. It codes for CASSSRTGINYGYTF.

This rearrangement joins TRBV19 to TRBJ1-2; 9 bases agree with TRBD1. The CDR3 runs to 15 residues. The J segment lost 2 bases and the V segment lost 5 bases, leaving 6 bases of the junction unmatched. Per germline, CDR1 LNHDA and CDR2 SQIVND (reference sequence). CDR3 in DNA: TGTGCCAGTAGTGATCCGGGACAGGGAAACTATGGCTACACCTTC. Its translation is CASSDPGQGNYGYTF.

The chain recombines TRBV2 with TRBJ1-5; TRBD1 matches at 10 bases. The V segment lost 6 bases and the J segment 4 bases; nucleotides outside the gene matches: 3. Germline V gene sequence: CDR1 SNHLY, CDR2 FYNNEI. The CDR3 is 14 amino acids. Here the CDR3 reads CASRAGQGNQPQHF. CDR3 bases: TGTGCCAGCAGGGCGGGACAGGGGAATCAGCCCCAGCATTTT.

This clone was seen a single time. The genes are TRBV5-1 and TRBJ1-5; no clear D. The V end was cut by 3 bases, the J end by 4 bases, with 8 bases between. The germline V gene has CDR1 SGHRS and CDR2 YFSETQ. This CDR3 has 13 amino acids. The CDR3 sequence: CASSSSGNQPQHF. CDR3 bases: TGCGCCAGCAGCTCCTCCGGGAATCAGCCCCAGCATTTT.

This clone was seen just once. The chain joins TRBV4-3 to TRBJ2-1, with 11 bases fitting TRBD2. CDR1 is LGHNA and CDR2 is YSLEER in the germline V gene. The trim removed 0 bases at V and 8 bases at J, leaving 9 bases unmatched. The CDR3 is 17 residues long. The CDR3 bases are TGCGCCAGCAGCCAAGAGCCTAGCGGGGGGCTCTGGGATGAGCAGTTCTTC. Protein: CASSQEPSGGLWDEQFF.

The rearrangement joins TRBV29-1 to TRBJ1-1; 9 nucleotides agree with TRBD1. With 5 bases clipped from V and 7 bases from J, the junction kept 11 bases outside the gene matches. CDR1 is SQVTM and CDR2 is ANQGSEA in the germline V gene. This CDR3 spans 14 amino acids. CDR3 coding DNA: TGCAGCGTTTTGATTCGGACAGGGGAGGTTGAAGCTTTCTTT. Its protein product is CSVLIRTGEVEAFF.

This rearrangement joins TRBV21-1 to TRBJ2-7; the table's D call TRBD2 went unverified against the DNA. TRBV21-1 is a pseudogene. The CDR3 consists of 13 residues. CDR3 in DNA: TGTGCCATCCCGGGAATAATACGGAACGAGCAGTACTTC. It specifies CAIPGIIRNEQYF.

The CDR3 here is CASSEGLGYTF. DNA of the CDR3: TGTGCCAGCAGTGAAGGCCTCGGCTACACCTTC. V gene TRBV25-1 combines with J gene TRBJ1-2; D gene uncertain. The ends were cut back, 2 bases at V and 8 bases at J, with 6 bases in the middle. The CDR3 is 11 residues long. Germline V lookup: CDR1 MGHDK, CDR2 SYGVNS.

The CDR3 DNA reads as TGTGCCAGCAGCTTAAACCTAGCGGGAAGCACAGATACGCAGTATTTT. Protein sequence: CASSLNLAGSTDTQYF. J is TRBJ2-3 and V is TRBV7-9; TRBD2 matches 9 bases. The germline V gene encodes CDR1 SEHNR and CDR2 FQNEAQ (reference sequence). The CDR3 has 16 amino acids. The J segment lost 0 bases and the V segment lost 2 bases, leaving 3 bases of the junction unmatched. Looking up the rest from reference TRBV7-9 and TRBJ2-3 gives the full variable domain: DTGVSQNPRHKITKRGQNVTFRCDPISEHNRLYWYRQTLGQGPEFLTYFQNEAQLEKSRLLSDRFSAERPKGSFSTLEIQRTEQGDSAMYLCASSLNLAGSTDTQYFGPGTRLTVL.

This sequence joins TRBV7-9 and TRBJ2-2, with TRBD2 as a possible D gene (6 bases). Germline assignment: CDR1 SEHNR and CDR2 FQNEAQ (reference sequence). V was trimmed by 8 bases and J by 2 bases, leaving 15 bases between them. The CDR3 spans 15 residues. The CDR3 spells CASGPGLLNTGELFF. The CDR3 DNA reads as TGTGCCAGCGGACCGGGACTCCTAAACACCGGGGAGCTGTTTTTT.

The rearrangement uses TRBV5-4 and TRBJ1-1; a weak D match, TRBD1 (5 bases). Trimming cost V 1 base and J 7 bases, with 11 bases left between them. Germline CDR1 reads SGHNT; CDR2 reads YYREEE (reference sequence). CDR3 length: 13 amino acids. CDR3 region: CASSLSTANEAFF. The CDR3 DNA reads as TGTGCCAGCAGCTTGTCGACAGCGAATGAAGCTTTCTTT. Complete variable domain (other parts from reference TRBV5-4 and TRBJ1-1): ETGVTQSPTHLIKTRGQQVTLRCSSQSGHNTVSWYQQALGQGPQFIFQYYREEENGRGNFPPRFSGLQFPNYSSELNVNALELDDSALYLCASSLSTANEAFFGQGTRLTVV.

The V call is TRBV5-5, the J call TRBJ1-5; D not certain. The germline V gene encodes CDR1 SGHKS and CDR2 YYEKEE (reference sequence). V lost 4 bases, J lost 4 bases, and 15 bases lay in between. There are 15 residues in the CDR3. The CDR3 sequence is CASSRTGGENQPQHF. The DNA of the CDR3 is TGTGCCAGCAGCCGAACTGGCGGGGAAAATCAGCCCCAGCATTTT.